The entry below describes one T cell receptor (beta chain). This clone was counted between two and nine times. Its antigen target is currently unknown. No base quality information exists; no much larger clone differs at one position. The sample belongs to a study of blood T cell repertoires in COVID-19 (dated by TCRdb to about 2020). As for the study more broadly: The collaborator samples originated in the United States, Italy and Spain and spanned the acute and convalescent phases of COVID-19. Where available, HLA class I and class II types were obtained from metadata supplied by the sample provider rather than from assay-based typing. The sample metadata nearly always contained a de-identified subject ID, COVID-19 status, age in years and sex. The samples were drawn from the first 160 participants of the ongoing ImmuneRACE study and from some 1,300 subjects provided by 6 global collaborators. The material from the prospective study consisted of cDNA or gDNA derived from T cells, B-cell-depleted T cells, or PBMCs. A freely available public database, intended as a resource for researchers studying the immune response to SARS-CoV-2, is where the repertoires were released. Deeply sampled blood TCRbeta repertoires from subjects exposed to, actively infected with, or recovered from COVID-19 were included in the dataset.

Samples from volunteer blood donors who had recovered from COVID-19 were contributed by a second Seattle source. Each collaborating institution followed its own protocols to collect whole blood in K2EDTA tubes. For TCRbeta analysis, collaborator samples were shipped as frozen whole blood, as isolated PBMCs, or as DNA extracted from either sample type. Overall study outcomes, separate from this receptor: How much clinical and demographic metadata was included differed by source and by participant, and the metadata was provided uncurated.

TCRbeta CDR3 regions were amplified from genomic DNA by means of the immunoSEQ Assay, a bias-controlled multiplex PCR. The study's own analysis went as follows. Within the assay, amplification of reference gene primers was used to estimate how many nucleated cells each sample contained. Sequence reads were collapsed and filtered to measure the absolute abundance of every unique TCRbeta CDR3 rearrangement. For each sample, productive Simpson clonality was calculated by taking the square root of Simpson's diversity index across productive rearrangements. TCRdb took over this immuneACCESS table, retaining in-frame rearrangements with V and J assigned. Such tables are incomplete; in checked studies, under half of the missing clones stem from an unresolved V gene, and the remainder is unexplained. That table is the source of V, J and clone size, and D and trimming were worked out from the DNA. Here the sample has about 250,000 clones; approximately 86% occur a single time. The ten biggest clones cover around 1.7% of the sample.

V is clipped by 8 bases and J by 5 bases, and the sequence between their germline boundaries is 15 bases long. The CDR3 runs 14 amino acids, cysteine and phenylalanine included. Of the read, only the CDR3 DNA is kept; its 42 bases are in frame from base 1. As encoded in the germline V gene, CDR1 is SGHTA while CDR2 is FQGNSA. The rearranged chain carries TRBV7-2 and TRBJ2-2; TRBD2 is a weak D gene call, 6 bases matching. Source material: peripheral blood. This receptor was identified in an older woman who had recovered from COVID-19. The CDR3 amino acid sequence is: CASLTRGYTGELFF. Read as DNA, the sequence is TGTGCCAGCCTGACTAGAGGGTATACCGGGGAGCTGTTTTTT.